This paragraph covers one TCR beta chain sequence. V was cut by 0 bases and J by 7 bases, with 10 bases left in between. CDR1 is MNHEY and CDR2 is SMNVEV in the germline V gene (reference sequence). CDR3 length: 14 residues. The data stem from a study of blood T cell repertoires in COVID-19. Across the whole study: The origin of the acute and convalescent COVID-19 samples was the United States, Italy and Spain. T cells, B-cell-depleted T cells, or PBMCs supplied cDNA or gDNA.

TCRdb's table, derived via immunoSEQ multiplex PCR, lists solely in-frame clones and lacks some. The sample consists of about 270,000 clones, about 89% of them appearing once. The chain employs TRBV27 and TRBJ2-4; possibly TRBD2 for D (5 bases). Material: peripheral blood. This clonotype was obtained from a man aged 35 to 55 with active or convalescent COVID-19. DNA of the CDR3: TGTGCCAGCAGTTTATCTCCGGGAAGGAACATTCAGTACTTC. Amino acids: CASSLSPGRNIQYF.